This T cell receptor (beta chain) derives from a study of STAT5B mutations in CD4+ large granular lymphocyte leukemia. Measured with immunoSEQ multiplex PCR; TCRdb has only the in-frame clones, and not every one. The top ten hold approximately 4% of the sample, which has over 35,000 clones, about four fifths seen once. The V segment lost 3 bases and the J segment 8 bases; nucleotides outside the gene matches: 4. CDR3 length: 13 residues. The germline V gene encodes CDR1 SGHTA and CDR2 FQGTGA. This receptor was taken from a human donor in good health. What was sequenced was CD4+ T cells from blood buffy coats. The J gene is TRBJ1-2, the V gene TRBV7-3; TRBD1 aligns across 9 bases. The CDR3 DNA is TGTGCCAGCAGCTTGGGGACAGGGAAAGGCTACACCTTC. Its translation: CASSLGTGKGYTF.